The clone carrying this T cell receptor beta chain was seen only once. The sample comes from a study of CD8+CD57+ T cells in acquired aplastic anemia. Profiling that covered TCR beta VDJ and CDR3 relied on genomic DNA as its template. MiXCR was run by TCRdb on the reads, yielding one entry per CDR3 protein. In the table there are roughly 63,000 distinct CDR3 sequences, roughly half of which are singletons. V was clipped by 3 bases and J by 4 bases; unmatched bases: 8. The CDR3 is 15 residues long. Germline values: CDR1 DFQATT, CDR2 SNEGSKA (reference sequence). The origin of this receptor is a human donor in good health, serving as a control. Sequenced material: sorted CD4+, CD8+, or CD8+CD57+ T cells (not recorded which) from PBMCs. This chain uses TRBV20-1 with TRBJ2-5, with TRBD2 matching 10 bases. Here the CDR3 DNA reads TGCAGTGCTAGCCTAGCGGGAGTCTCCATAGAGACCCAGTACTTC. Translation: CSASLAGVSIETQYF.